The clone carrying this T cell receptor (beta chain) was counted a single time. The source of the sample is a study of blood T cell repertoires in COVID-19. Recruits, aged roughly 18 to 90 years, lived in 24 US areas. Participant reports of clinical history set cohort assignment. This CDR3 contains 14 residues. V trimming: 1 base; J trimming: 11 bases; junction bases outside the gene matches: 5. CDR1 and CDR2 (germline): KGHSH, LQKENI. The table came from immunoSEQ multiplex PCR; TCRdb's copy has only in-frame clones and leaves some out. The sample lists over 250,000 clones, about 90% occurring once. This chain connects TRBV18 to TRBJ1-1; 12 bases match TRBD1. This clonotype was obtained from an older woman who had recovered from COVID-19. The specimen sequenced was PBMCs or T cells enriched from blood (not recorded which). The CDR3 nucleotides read TGTGCCAGCTCACCACAGGGACAGGGGGCACGGGCTTTCTTT. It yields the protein CASSPQGQGARAFF.